The rows below give T cell receptor beta chains drawn from one sample of a study of control samples from healthy donors and cancer patients. TCRdb's table, derived via immunoSEQ multiplex PCR, lists solely in-frame clones and lacks some. The sample lists some 410,000 clones; around 90% were seen once. The sample was PBMCs. The receptors were gathered from a middle-aged man with head and neck cancer. CDR3s include the opening cysteine and the closing phenylalanine or tryptophan. The order of the fields is J gene, clone size, D gene, V gene, CDR3 protein, CDR3 DNA. D genes are given only for firm matches. A clone size is listed for some rows: how often the clone was seen (once, few, many), or a class if it is expanded.

J: TRBJ2-6
size: once
D: NA
V: TRBV5-6
CDR3: CASSPEGSGANVLTF
DNA: TGTGCCAGCAGCCCAGAAGGGTCCGGGGCCAACGTCCTGACTTTC

J: TRBJ2-4
size: NA
D: TRBD1
V: TRBV7-3
CDR3: CASSLNPGTGNIQYF
DNA: TGTGCCAGCAGCTTAAACCCGGGGACAGGAAACATTCAGTACTTC

J: TRBJ1-2
size: NA
D: TRBD1
V: TRBV5-6
CDR3: CASSPGQGADGYTF
DNA: TGTGCCAGCAGCCCGGGACAGGGGGCCGATGGCTACACCTTC

J: TRBJ2-7
size: NA
D: TRBD1
V: TRBV5-6
CDR3: CASSFDRGGEQYF
DNA: TGTGCCAGCAGCTTTGACAGGGGAGGAGAGCAGTACTTC

J: TRBJ2-7
size: NA
D: TRBD1
V: TRBV28
CDR3: CASRAGQGITYEQYF
DNA: TGTGCCAGCAGGGCGGGACAGGGGATTACCTACGAGCAGTACTTC

J: TRBJ1-3
size: NA
D: TRBD1
V: TRBV4-2
CDR3: CASSQEGGQNSGNTIYF
DNA: TGTGCCAGCAGCCAAGAAGGGGGACAGAACTCTGGAAACACCATATATTTT

J: TRBJ2-3
size: NA
D: NA
V: TRBV4-1
CDR3: CASSHPPRRPSSTDTQYF
DNA: TGCGCCAGCAGCCACCCCCCCCGACGGCCGTCTAGCACAGATACGCAGTATTTT

J: TRBJ1-3
size: NA
D: NA
V: TRBV14
CDR3: CASSQVFRGNTIYF
DNA: TGTGCCAGCAGCCAAGTGTTCAGAGGAAACACCATATATTTT

J: TRBJ2-7
size: NA
D: NA
V: TRBV21-1
CDR3: CASSKRAGFRTGLSYEQYF
DNA: TGTGCCAGCAGCAAAAGGGCAGGGTTCCGGACAGGGCTCTCCTACGAGCAGTACTTC

J: TRBJ2-3
size: NA
D: NA
V: TRBV7-8
CDR3: CASSLDGAGVSTDTQYF
DNA: TGTGCCAGCAGCTTAGACGGGGCAGGCGTTAGCACAGATACGCAGTATTTT

J: TRBJ1-6
size: many
D: NA
V: TRBV7-8
CDR3: CASSQTIGTNSPLHF
DNA: TGTGCCAGCAGCCAAACGATAGGAACGAATTCACCCCTCCACTTT